This T cell receptor beta chain is from a study of cytomegalovirus exposure and HLA in healthy donors. Study overall: Caucasian-associated ancestry cluster membership applied to under 85% of nearly 400 genotyped donors. Study outcomes and limitations: High sensitivity and specificity were reportedly achieved when the classifier diagnosed cytomegalovirus status. Later analysis associated a missense DCLRE1C variant with TCR beta V- and J-gene trimming. The records held CMV serostatus as the only immune exposure information.

This clone was observed a single time. Its antigen is unknown. Germline lookup yields CDR1 SGHDT and CDR2 YYEEEE. The trim removed 3 bases at V and 2 bases at J, leaving 9 bases unmatched. The CDR3 contains 16 residues. The PCR made use of 60 Vbeta and 13 Jbeta primers. This table comes from immunoSEQ multiplex PCR, and its TCRdb copy is limited to in-frame clones, with some not included. The data show 150,000 to 200,000 clones, around 85% seen once. The sequenced sample consisted of PBMCs. This rearrangement joins TRBV5-6 to TRBJ2-3, with TRBD2 matching 7 bases. The sequence was collected from a man aged 35 to 55 in good health and CMV-seropositive. CDR3 protein: CASSWGGSSFTDTQYF. DNA of the CDR3: TGTGCCAGCAGCTGGGGGGGGTCCTCTTTCACAGATACGCAGTATTTT. The whole variable domain, filled in from reference TRBV5-6 and TRBJ2-3, reads DAGVTQSPTHLIKTRGQQVTLRCSPKSGHDTVSWYQQALGQGPQFIFQYYEEEERQRGNFPDRFSGHQFPNYSSELNVNALLLGDSALYLCASSWGGSSFTDTQYFGPGTRLTVL.